The entry below describes one TCR beta chain. In this sample, this clone turned up once. This clone's antigen is unknown. The input lacks base qualities; no much larger clone sits a single base away. The entry originates in a study of cytomegalovirus exposure and HLA in healthy donors (dated by TCRdb to about 2017). Study-wide context: According to an earlier analysis of around 600 of the donors, roughly 180 million T cells yielded roughly 110 million unique TCR beta sequences and roughly 280 Gb of sequence data. Approximately 300 gigabases of sequencing data and approximately 85 million unique TCR sequences were included in an early release covering over 600 HLA-typed donors. Among the roughly 400 genotyped donors, approximately 81% belonged to the genetic ancestry cluster associated with self-reported Caucasian donors. The study was designed to test whether signatures of past pathogen exposure could be identified by cataloging public T cell receptors. The T cell repertoires of 550 to 850 subjects were profiled by immunosequencing and related to cytomegalovirus serostatus. A separate validation cohort of over a hundred different subjects was used in addition to the approximately 670-subject first cohort. To predict cytomegalovirus infection status, the study brought together high-throughput TCR immunosequencing, statistical association of individual TCRs with disease status, and machine learning. In a later analysis, previously published TCR beta repertoires from 550 to 700 donors were re-analyzed and high-resolution HLA genotyping was added so that TCR occurrence patterns could be studied. The later analysis used no new phenotypic data to find candidate immune exposures, relying instead on TCR beta sequences and their occurrence across donors. An earlier analysis of 587 of the donors applied high-throughput TCR beta sequencing to assess whether each TCR beta V gene segment acted as functional or pseudogenic. Donor age, sex, ethnicity and CMV serostatus were compiled together with the repertoire data. A later genetic analysis took genome-wide SNP genotypes for about 65% of the 666 donors and used that subset as a discovery cohort. All discovery cohort repertoires had been generated using a single sequencing platform. HLA typing included class I and class II loci at four-digit resolution. Typing coverage varied by locus: about 629-640 donors for A, B, C, DRB1 and DQB1; about 520 for DQA1; about 570 for DPA1; approximately 450 for DPB1. Roughly 5 DR-DQ haplotypes were handled as single units for association and clustering, since linkage in the cohort was strong. Among over 350 genotyped donors of the cohort, an average of approximately 250,000 unique TCR beta nucleotide sequences were sequenced per donor, around 20% of them non-productive. General findings and caveats noted by the study authors: A later analysis found that most CMV-associated TCR beta chains appeared HLA-restricted, with HLA associations seemingly driven largely by CMV exposure. A few of the identified cytomegalovirus-associated TCR beta chains were confirmed in vitro to be specific for cytomegalovirus antigens. A total of roughly 160 TCR beta chains were listed by the study as associated with cytomegalovirus. The presence/absence analyses assumed that sequencing depth was roughly uniform across donors, and that assumption may not be true. The classifier was reported to diagnose cytomegalovirus status with high specificity and sensitivity in both the original cohort and the validation cohort. V-gene and J-gene trimming of TCR beta chains was associated with a missense DCLRE1C variant in a later genetic analysis, and the association was replicated in an independent cohort. A group of highly shared sequence variants was considered likely to be a technical artifact of the sequencing pipeline. The cohort was sequenced for TCR beta chains only, and without alpha or paired-chain data the features that could be detected were limited. The authors suggested that the approach could potentially be generalized to other disease states and immunological phenotypes. A further reported finding was that TCR beta sequences accurately predicted the HLA-A and HLA-B alleles for most subjects in the first cohort. A later analysis found that HLA-associated TCR beta chains were more clonally expanded and had lower generation probabilities than equally common non-associated chains. Correlated functional status among segregating V segments might reflect linkage disequilibrium, but an unknown experimental factor could not be ruled out. A later analysis found that TCR association rates varied across HLA loci, with DRB1 alleles showing the most associated TCRs and HLA-C alleles the fewest. Because counts were too low, approximately 15 rarely observed V segments, including chromosome 9 orphons, were excluded from the earlier analysis of some 540 of the donors. When HLA alleles, especially DR and DQ, strongly co-occurred, attributing TCR associations to individual alleles was difficult. Several of the top co-occurrence clusters appeared to be linked to parvovirus B19, influenza, CMV and Epstein-Barr virus, according to a later analysis. In an earlier analysis of 587 of the donors, most TCR beta V segments appeared in productive rearrangements about 90% or about 30% of the time, broadly matching IMGT annotations. Immune exposure information for the cohort was limited to CMV serostatus. In a later analysis, 15,000 to 20,000 TCR beta sequences were associated with specific HLA alleles at a false discovery rate of 0.05. A later genetic analysis reported fewer N-insertions in productive TCRs among donors in an Asian-associated ancestry cluster than the roughly 700-donor mean. While some public TCRs were present in many individuals, most TCR sequences turned up only very rarely across donors. Because HLA typing was unavailable for some donors at each locus, only the typed subset was used in association tests.

The receptor library was made with the immunoSEQ multiplex PCR assay. For the multiplex PCR, a mixture combining 60 forward primers for TCR Vbeta segments and 13 reverse primers for TCR Jbeta segments was used. A multiplex PCR assay on genomic DNA amplified the CDR3 region of rearranged TCR beta genes. The amplified TCR beta libraries were sequenced on the Illumina HiSeq System as 87-base-pair reads. The original pipeline was this. In a later analysis, about 80 million unique TCR beta chains were counted across the approximately 640 repertoires, and approximately 9.9 million of these chains were shared by at least two donors. A nearest-neighbor algorithm error-corrected the raw reads and collapsed the reads into unique sequences, merging closely related sequences to remove PCR and sequencing errors. CDR3 sequences were aligned to IMGT reference sequences to assign V, D and J gene segments. Each retained sequence needed at least a six-nucleotide match to both a V gene segment and a J gene segment. Rearrangements were called productive when the CDR3 lacked stop codons and stayed in frame with V and J; all others were non-productive. Following IMGT convention, CDR3 was defined as the stretch from the second conserved V-encoded cysteine up to the conserved J-encoded phenylalanine. The earlier analysis of some 550 of the donors excluded any sequence lacking an unambiguous match to a single V gene segment. An earlier analysis of fewer than 750 of the donors called V segments functional above 56.7% productive rearrangements and segregating when the between-donor standard deviation exceeded 5%. To diagnose cytomegalovirus status from the catalog of TCR beta chain sequences, a statistical classification framework was built. V and J gene assignment, in a later analysis, came from comparing TCR nucleotide sequences with IMGT/GENE-DB human TR gene sequences. The TCRdist pipeline was used in a later analysis to assign CDR3 sequences and most-parsimonious VDJ recombination scenarios. In a later analysis, each TCR beta chain was defined by its CDR3 amino acid sequence together with its V-gene family, and reads without a unique V-gene family were excluded. As a way to deal with suspected cross-contamination and a sequencing artifact, a later analysis dropped more than 500 nucleotide sequences that were highly shared and had low generation probability. For each public chain, a later analysis derived a clonal expansion index from normalized ranks of inferred template counts within each repertoire. In a later analysis, generation probabilities were computed with a VDJ recombination model fitted to out-of-frame rearrangements, and the resulting probabilities were checked against IGoR. In a later analysis, hypergeometric tests were used to score TCR-TCR, TCR-HLA and TCR-CMV co-occurrence, with a repertoire-size bias correction applied to TCR pairs. In a later analysis, false discovery rates were estimated by permuting HLA or CMV assignments 20 times. In a later analysis, co-occurring TCRs were grouped with DBSCAN, and TCRdist sequence similarity was added when clustering was performed within HLA-allele-positive subsets. For co-occurrence clustering, repertoires with fewer than 30,000 or more than 120,000 public chains were excluded, along with a handful of repertoires with anomalous nucleotide sharing. Held by TCRdb, this immuneACCESS table contains in-frame sequences only and omits some clones. Under half of the omission traces to an unresolved V gene where checked; the cause of the rest is unknown. V and J calls and clone size are those listed in that table; D and trimming were worked out from the DNA. This sample holds more than 40,000 clones; about 84% were observed only once. Approximately 2.6% of the sample is taken by the ten largest.

The cohort comprised 710 or so healthy bone marrow donors. At the time of sampling, all cohort members were nominally healthy, though unrecorded immune exposures were likely present. The donor tested CMV seronegative and was one of the 352 seronegative cohort members. A peripheral blood sample was provided by each donor, and peripheral blood mononuclear cells were used for TCR beta sequencing. The Qiagen DNeasy Blood Extraction Kit was used to extract genomic DNA from the blood cell samples. Sequencing used PBMCs. This sequence originates from a man aged 50-60 years in good health and CMV-seronegative.

CDR3 loop: CASSLRLADYEQYF. The DNA reads TGTGCCAGCAGCCTACGACTAGCGGACTACGAGCAGTACTTC. The chain was built from TRBV5-5 and TRBJ2-7, with 9 bases aligning to TRBD2. The germline V gene (reference sequence) sets CDR1 to SGHKS and CDR2 to YYEKEE. The germline V and J ends show losses of 4 bases and 3 bases respectively, and no gene match explains 5 bases of the junction. There are 14 amino acids in the CDR3, from cysteine to phenylalanine inclusive. The sequence is cut down to CDR3 DNA, 42 bases in frame from base 1.